This TCR beta chain was captured in a study of monozygotic twins with cystic fibrosis. Whole-study findings and limits: Low clonality (median around 0.0095) suggested a mostly naive repertoire.

Germline loops: CDR1 LGHNA, CDR2 YNFKEQ. The J segment lost 3 bases and the V segment lost 3 bases, leaving 9 bases of the junction unmatched. There are 17 residues in the CDR3. TCRdb's table, derived via immunoSEQ multiplex PCR, lists solely in-frame clones and lacks some. Seen here are some 25,000 clones, roughly 97% observed once, and the top ten hold 2.7%. In regard to this clone: Its specificity is unknown.

This sequence joins TRBV4-2 and TRBJ2-3, with TRBD1 matching 10 bases. This TCR derives from a girl aged 2-10 years with cystic fibrosis. Input material: blood. The CDR3 nucleotides read TGTGCCAGCAGCCAGCCGGGACAGGGGTTGATGACAGATACGCAGTATTTT. It codes for CASSQPGQGLMTDTQYF.